Listed below are T cell receptor beta chains from one sample, sequenced in a study of Graves' ophthalmopathy and Graves' hyperthyroidism. MiXCR, run by TCRdb on the multiplex PCR reads, gives a single entry per CDR3 protein. The sample has around 1,000,000 distinct CDR3 sequences; less than 45% are singletons. The sample taken for sequencing was peripheral blood or thyroid tissue (not recorded which). The receptors come from an adult man with Graves' hyperthyroidism. Each CDR3 is given with its conserved first and last residue. A D gene is named only where the DNA matches it firmly. Clone size appears in some rows only: once, few, many, or a class for an expanded clone.

clone_size: .
d_call: .
j_call: TRBJ1-5
v_call: TRBV28
cdr3_nt: TGTGCCAGCAGCCGCCCCGCCGGCAGGGCGAATCAGCCCCAGCATTTT
cdr3_aa: CASSRPAGRANQPQHF

clone_size: few
d_call: .
j_call: TRBJ2-7
v_call: TRBV5-6
cdr3_nt: TGTGCCAGCAGCTTGGGGGATATCGAGCAGTACTTC
cdr3_aa: CASSLGDIEQYF

clone_size: many
d_call: .
j_call: TRBJ1-5
v_call: TRBV5-5
cdr3_nt: TGTGCCAGCAGCTTGGGTCACAATCAGCCCCAGCATTTT
cdr3_aa: CASSLGHNQPQHF

clone_size: many
d_call: .
j_call: TRBJ1-3
v_call: TRBV9
cdr3_nt: TGTGCCAGCAGCGTAGGCGGGGAGAACACCATATATTTT
cdr3_aa: CASSVGGENTIYF

clone_size: .
d_call: TRBD1
j_call: TRBJ1-2
v_call: TRBV29-1
cdr3_nt: TGCAGCGTCTCCGGGACAGGAGTTGGATATGGCTACACCTTC
cdr3_aa: CSVSGTGVGYGYTF

clone_size: .
d_call: .
j_call: TRBJ1-3
v_call: TRBV7-2
cdr3_nt: TGTGCCAGCAGCTCCCCCGACCCGCGAAAGGCTGGAAACACCATATATTTT
cdr3_aa: CASSSPDPRKAGNTIYF

clone_size: many
d_call: TRBD1
j_call: TRBJ1-2
v_call: TRBV19
cdr3_nt: TGTGCCAGTAGTATCTGGACAGGGAGGTATGGCTACACCTTC
cdr3_aa: CASSIWTGRYGYTF

clone_size: few
d_call: .
j_call: TRBJ1-1
v_call: TRBV12-3/TRBV12-4
cdr3_nt: TGTGCCAGCAGTCCCATGGGAGGACCGACATACACTGAAGCTTTCTTT
cdr3_aa: CASSPMGGPTYTEAFF

clone_size: .
d_call: .
j_call: TRBJ1-3
v_call: TRBV29-1
cdr3_nt: TGCAGCGTTGGAGTGGCTGGCTATGGCTACACCATATATTTT
cdr3_aa: CSVGVAGYGYTIYF

clone_size: .
d_call: TRBD1
j_call: TRBJ1-1
v_call: TRBV5-6
cdr3_nt: TGTGCCAGCAGCTTGGGACAGGGGCATTTCTTT
cdr3_aa: CASSLGQGHFF

clone_size: many
d_call: .
j_call: TRBJ1-3
v_call: TRBV20-1
cdr3_nt: TGCAGTGCTAGAGGTCAATCCTCTGGAAACACCATATATTTT
cdr3_aa: CSARGQSSGNTIYF

clone_size: once
d_call: TRBD1
j_call: TRBJ1-2
v_call: TRBV10-3
cdr3_nt: TGTGCCATCAGTAGACAGGGGTGGCAGGGCTACACCTTC
cdr3_aa: CAISRQGWQGYTF

clone_size: few
d_call: .
j_call: TRBJ1-5
v_call: TRBV6-1
cdr3_nt: TGTGCCAGCTATATAGGAATGAGCAATCAGCCCCAGCATTTT
cdr3_aa: CASYIGMSNQPQHF

clone_size: .
d_call: TRBD2
j_call: TRBJ2-5
v_call: TRBV20-1
cdr3_nt: TGCAGTGCTGCGGGACTAGCGGGAGTCGGGTGGGAGACCCAGTACTTC
cdr3_aa: CSAAGLAGVGWETQYF

clone_size: .
d_call: .
j_call: TRBJ1-1
v_call: TRBV4-1
cdr3_nt: TGCGCCAGCAGCCAAGTTGAACAGTGGGATAATGAAGCTTTCTTT
cdr3_aa: CASSQVEQWDNEAFF

clone_size: many
d_call: TRBD1
j_call: TRBJ1-4
v_call: TRBV7-9
cdr3_nt: TGTGCCAGCAGCCGTGGACAGGGCGCAACTAATGAAAAACTGTTTTTT
cdr3_aa: CASSRGQGATNEKLFF

clone_size: .
d_call: .
j_call: TRBJ1-5
v_call: TRBV29-1
cdr3_nt: TGCAGGGACCAAAGCGGGGGGCCCAATCAGCCCCAGCATTTT
cdr3_aa: CRDQSGGPNQPQHF

clone_size: .
d_call: TRBD1
j_call: TRBJ1-1
v_call: TRBV25-1
cdr3_nt: TGTGCCCGCAGCAGGGGGCGGGGAGGTGAAGCTTTCTTT
cdr3_aa: CARSRGRGGEAFF

clone_size: .
d_call: TRBD1
j_call: TRBJ1-2
v_call: TRBV16
cdr3_nt: TGTGCCAGCAGCCAGACCGGGACAGGGGTTTCTGGCTACACCTTC
cdr3_aa: CASSQTGTGVSGYTF

clone_size: .
d_call: .
j_call: TRBJ1-5
v_call: TRBV5-1
cdr3_nt: TGCGCCAGCAGCCTACGACAGGCTCCCCATAGCAATCAGCCCCAGCATTTT
cdr3_aa: CASSLRQAPHSNQPQHF

clone_size: .
d_call: .
j_call: TRBJ2-5
v_call: TRBV6-5
cdr3_nt: TGTGCCAGCAGTCCTAAACAGGGCCAAGAGACCCAGTACTTC
cdr3_aa: CASSPKQGQETQYF

clone_size: many
d_call: .
j_call: TRBJ1-5
v_call: TRBV2
cdr3_nt: TGTGCCAGCTCTAGGGACCAAACGGGGCAGCCCCAGCATTTT
cdr3_aa: CASSRDQTGQPQHF

clone_size: once
d_call: .
j_call: TRBJ1-5
v_call: TRBV28
cdr3_nt: TGTGCCAGCAGTTTAGGCGGGGGACGGAAACATCAGCCCCAGCATTTT
cdr3_aa: CASSLGGGRKHQPQHF

clone_size: many
d_call: TRBD1
j_call: TRBJ1-2
v_call: TRBV12-3/TRBV12-4
cdr3_nt: TGTGCCATCAGGGGGAGACAGGGGGCCTCCTATGGCTACACCTTC
cdr3_aa: CAIRGRQGASYGYTF

clone_size: .
d_call: TRBD1
j_call: TRBJ1-2
v_call: TRBV12-3/TRBV12-4
cdr3_nt: TGTGCCAGCAGTGACAGGGCGGGCTATGGCTACACCTTC
cdr3_aa: CASSDRAGYGYTF

clone_size: few
d_call: .
j_call: TRBJ2-7
v_call: TRBV7-9
cdr3_nt: TGTGCCAGCAGCTTAAGACAGGGACTAGGGTCCTACGAGCAGTACTTC
cdr3_aa: CASSLRQGLGSYEQYF

clone_size: .
d_call: .
j_call: TRBJ1-1
v_call: TRBV12-3/TRBV12-4
cdr3_nt: TGTGCCAGCAGGGGCCTAGGACGGAAGAACACTGAAGCTTTCTTT
cdr3_aa: CASRGLGRKNTEAFF

clone_size: few
d_call: .
j_call: TRBJ1-1
v_call: TRBV29-1
cdr3_nt: TGCAGTTATTGGGGCGGAAGTGAAGCTTTCTTT
cdr3_aa: CSYWGGSEAFF

clone_size: many
d_call: .
j_call: TRBJ1-4
v_call: TRBV20-1
cdr3_nt: TGCAGTGCTAGTTCCGGGGTTACGCGAGAAAAACTGTTTTTT
cdr3_aa: CSASSGVTREKLFF

clone_size: .
d_call: TRBD1
j_call: TRBJ2-7
v_call: TRBV29-1
cdr3_nt: TGCAGCGAACCCGGACAGGGATCCTACGAGCAGTACTTC
cdr3_aa: CSEPGQGSYEQYF

clone_size: .
d_call: .
j_call: TRBJ2-1
v_call: TRBV29-1
cdr3_nt: TGCAGCGTTGGTGGGAGTGGGGGTCGCTCCTACAATGAGCAGTTCTTC
cdr3_aa: CSVGGSGGRSYNEQFF

clone_size: many
d_call: .
j_call: TRBJ1-1
v_call: TRBV9
cdr3_nt: TGTGCCAGCAGCGTAGAGGCAGGACCCGCGTTCTTT
cdr3_aa: CASSVEAGPAFF

clone_size: .
d_call: .
j_call: TRBJ1-2
v_call: TRBV6-5
cdr3_nt: TGTGCCAGCACTCCTGGGGGCCCGGGCTACACCTTC
cdr3_aa: CASTPGGPGYTF

clone_size: many
d_call: TRBD1
j_call: TRBJ1-5
v_call: TRBV7-8
cdr3_nt: TGTGCCAGCAGCGGACAGGGCCGCAATCAGCCCCAGCATTTT
cdr3_aa: CASSGQGRNQPQHF

clone_size: .
d_call: TRBD1
j_call: TRBJ2-7
v_call: TRBV20-1
cdr3_nt: TGCAGTGCTACCATAGGGGGGGACAGGGGTCTAGGGCAGTACTTC
cdr3_aa: CSATIGGDRGLGQYF

clone_size: .
d_call: TRBD1
j_call: TRBJ1-5
v_call: TRBV19
cdr3_nt: TGTGCCAGTACCCTTGGACAGGGGTTTCGGCAGCCCCAGCATTTT
cdr3_aa: CASTLGQGFRQPQHF

clone_size: .
d_call: .
j_call: TRBJ1-6
v_call: TRBV6-5
cdr3_nt: TGTGCCAGCATCCGGACCAGGGGTCGATATAATTCACCCCTCCACTTT
cdr3_aa: CASIRTRGRYNSPLHF

clone_size: .
d_call: .
j_call: TRBJ2-7
v_call: TRBV2
cdr3_nt: TGTGCCAGCAAAGTATTGATCTACGAGCAGTACTTC
cdr3_aa: CASKVLIYEQYF

clone_size: .
d_call: TRBD2
j_call: TRBJ2-1
v_call: TRBV7-9
cdr3_nt: TGTGCCAGCAGCTTATATGCGGGAGGGGTTAAAAATGAGCAGTTCTTC
cdr3_aa: CASSLYAGGVKNEQFF

clone_size: .
d_call: .
j_call: TRBJ2-5
v_call: TRBV15
cdr3_nt: TGTGCCACCAGCAGAGGCACGGGAGTGTTGGAGACCCAGTACTTC
cdr3_aa: CATSRGTGVLETQYF

clone_size: few
d_call: .
j_call: TRBJ2-7
v_call: TRBV20-1
cdr3_nt: TGCAGTGCTAGGGGGGGATTCTACGAGCAGTACTTC
cdr3_aa: CSARGGFYEQYF

clone_size: many
d_call: TRBD1
j_call: TRBJ1-6
v_call: TRBV6-1
cdr3_nt: TGTGCCAGTGAACCCCAGGGGGCAGGTAATTCACCCCTCCACTTT
cdr3_aa: CASEPQGAGNSPLHF

clone_size: few
d_call: TRBD1
j_call: TRBJ1-1
v_call: TRBV7-2
cdr3_nt: TGTGCCAGCAGCTCCCGACAGGGAACGGAAGCTTTCTTT
cdr3_aa: CASSSRQGTEAFF

clone_size: .
d_call: TRBD1
j_call: TRBJ1-2
v_call: TRBV7-9
cdr3_nt: TGTGCCAGCAGCACAGGGACAGCTGGAAACACCTTC
cdr3_aa: CASSTGTAGNTF

clone_size: many
d_call: TRBD1
j_call: TRBJ2-5
v_call: TRBV15
cdr3_nt: TGTGCCACCAGGAGGGACAGGGGTTCAGAGACCCAGTACTTC
cdr3_aa: CATRRDRGSETQYF

clone_size: .
d_call: .
j_call: TRBJ2-5
v_call: TRBV5-1
cdr3_nt: TGCGCCAGCAGCTCCGGGACCCCCGGAGGGGCCCAGTACTTC
cdr3_aa: CASSSGTPGGAQYF

clone_size: many
d_call: .
j_call: TRBJ1-5
v_call: TRBV4-1
cdr3_nt: TGCGCCAGCAGCCAAGCCCCGGGAACTCAGCCCCAGCATTTT
cdr3_aa: CASSQAPGTQPQHF

clone_size: few
d_call: .
j_call: TRBJ2-7
v_call: TRBV6-4
cdr3_nt: TGTGCCAGCAGTTGTGTCGGGGAGCAGTACTTC
cdr3_aa: CASSCVGEQYF

clone_size: few
d_call: TRBD1
j_call: TRBJ1-2
v_call: TRBV29-1
cdr3_nt: TGCAGCGTTGTCAGACAGGGGGGTGGCTACACCTTC
cdr3_aa: CSVVRQGGGYTF

clone_size: .
d_call: .
j_call: TRBJ2-2
v_call: TRBV19
cdr3_nt: TGTGCCAGTAGTTCCTCCGGGCAGGGAACCGGGGAGCTGTTTTTT
cdr3_aa: CASSSSGQGTGELFF

clone_size: .
d_call: .
j_call: TRBJ1-5
v_call: TRBV7-2
cdr3_nt: TGTGCCAGCAGTTTTCTCCCACAGGGAGGCAATCAGCCCCAGCATTTT
cdr3_aa: CASSFLPQGGNQPQHF

clone_size: .
d_call: TRBD1
j_call: TRBJ1-4
v_call: TRBV4-3
cdr3_nt: TGCGCCAGCAGCCAAGGGGACAGGGATAATGAAAAACTGTTTTTT
cdr3_aa: CASSQGDRDNEKLFF

clone_size: once
d_call: .
j_call: TRBJ1-5
v_call: TRBV5-5
cdr3_nt: TGTGCCAGCAGCTCCCCAGGCAAGCGGGGCTACGAGCATTTT
cdr3_aa: CASSSPGKRGYEHF

clone_size: few
d_call: .
j_call: TRBJ2-2
v_call: TRBV19
cdr3_nt: TGTGCCAGTAGTTTCAGACGGTGGGCCCGGGTCCTGAACACCGGGGAGCTGTTTTTT
cdr3_aa: CASSFRRWARVLNTGELFF

clone_size: .
d_call: TRBD1
j_call: TRBJ1-2
v_call: TRBV30
cdr3_nt: TGTGCCTCACAGGGGGTCGACTATGGCTACACCTTC
cdr3_aa: CASQGVDYGYTF

clone_size: .
d_call: .
j_call: TRBJ2-2
v_call: TRBV10-3
cdr3_nt: TGTGCCATCAGTGAGCAAGCATATGGGGATGGCTACACCGGGGAGCTGTTTTTT
cdr3_aa: CAISEQAYGDGYTGELFF

clone_size: .
d_call: .
j_call: TRBJ1-1
v_call: TRBV7-9
cdr3_nt: TGTGCCAGCAGCTCCCGGGACGGACACGCTGAAGCTTTCTTT
cdr3_aa: CASSSRDGHAEAFF

clone_size: few
d_call: .
j_call: TRBJ1-5
v_call: TRBV12-3/TRBV12-4
cdr3_nt: TGTGCCAGCAGCGACGGGAGGTCGCCCCAGCATTTT
cdr3_aa: CASSDGRSPQHF

clone_size: many
d_call: .
j_call: TRBJ1-1
v_call: TRBV11-3
cdr3_nt: TGTGCCAGCAGCTTAGCGCCCGGGGAGACTGAAGCTTTCTTT
cdr3_aa: CASSLAPGETEAFF